The 20 T cell receptor beta chains reported below all come from one sample, sequenced in a study of T cell clonality in common variable immunodeficiency. No antigen has been identified for these receptors. Some clones are missing from TCRdb's copy, which holds only in-frame ones; the method was immunoSEQ multiplex PCR. In total the sample includes some 22,000 clones, none of them seen once. Study conclusions and caveats: Common variable immunodeficiency TCR beta sequences reportedly had fewer deletions and N-nucleotide insertions.

The source material was peripheral blood mononuclear cells. Receptors were obtained from a human donor with common variable immunodeficiency.

This clone was observed at least ten times. With the read ending 3 residues before the CDR3 end, the germline J gene is used to fill in that end. V usage is TRBV7-6 and J usage is TRBJ2-7, with 7 bases fitting TRBD1. V dropped 0 bases and J dropped 0; count of bases not matched to a gene: 11. This CDR3 has 18 amino acids. Per germline, CDR1 SGHVS and CDR2 FNYEAQ. The CDR3 sequence: CASSLAPPGQVSSYEQYF. CDR3 DNA (partial): TGTGCCAGCAGCTTAGCCCCTCCCGGACAGGTGAGCTCCTACGAG.

This clone was seen repeatedly, ten times or more. The read finishes 3 residues shy of the CDR3 end, and the germline J gene is used to complete it. The chain uses TRBV7-2 and TRBJ1-5; D remains ambiguous. Trimming cost V 5 bases and J 5 bases, with 10 bases left between them. The CDR3 contains 13 residues. The germline gives CDR1 SGHTA, CDR2 FQGNSA. Partial CDR3 DNA: TGTGCCAGCAGCAAGGACGGGGATCAGCCC. It codes for CASSKDGDQP. The full CDR3 sequence reads CASSKDGDQPQHF.

The sample holds many counts of this clone. The read ends 3 residues before the CDR3 terminus; that terminus is restored from the germline J gene. The rearrangement links TRBV18 to TRBJ2-4, with 7 bases identical to TRBD1. The CDR3 runs 13 residues. CDR1 is KGHSH and CDR2 is LQKENI in the germline V gene. CDR3 sequence: CASSLQGTISQYF. The CDR3 bases that were read are TGTGCCAGCTCACTACAGGGGACGATATCT.

This clone was observed a few times. Read sequence stops 3 residues before the CDR3 end, and the germline J gene provides the missing end. The J gene is TRBJ2-7, the V gene TRBV6-2 or TRBV6-3, with 8 bases lining up with TRBD1. CDR1 is MNHEY and CDR2 is SVGEGT in the germline V gene. The CDR3 loop spans 14 amino acids. With 5 bases clipped from V and 3 bases from J, the junction kept 6 bases outside the gene matches. The CDR3 is CASSQQGAVYEQYF. Partial CDR3 DNA: TGTGCCAGCAGTCAGCAGGGGGCTGTCTACGAG.

This clone was detected a few times. Read sequence stops 3 residues before the CDR3 end, and the germline J gene provides the missing end. The J gene is TRBJ2-1, the V gene TRBV7-3; 8 positions match TRBD1. Per the germline V gene, CDR1 is SGHTA and CDR2 is FQGTGA. This CDR3 is built from 15 residues. Losses at the gene ends were 2 bases for V and 6 bases for J; bases not matched to a gene: 6. The part of the CDR3 DNA that was read is TGTGCCAGCAGCTTATTGGCAGGGGGCGGCAATGAG. Protein product: CASSLLAGGGNE. The CDR3, in full, reads CASSLLAGGGNEQFF.

A remark on this clone: The CDR3 end is not reached by the read, which stops 3 residues before it; the germline J gene fills it in. The chain links TRBV7-8 to TRBJ1-2; TRBD1 is a possible D gene (6 bases). The V end lost 2 bases, the J end lost 6 bases, and 19 bases lay between the germline ends. The CDR3 extends over 16 amino acids. Germline V gene sequence: CDR1 SGHVS, CDR2 FQNEAQ. The CDR3 sequence: CASSLWRGRAKDGYTF. The DNA read from the CDR3 is TGTGCCAGCAGCTTATGGAGGGGGAGGGCTAAGGATGGC.

CDR3: CATEPTGTANTGELFF. CDR3 DNA (partial): TGTGCCACCGAACCGACAGGGACCGCGAACACCGGGGAG. The chain employs TRBV30 and TRBJ2-2; 7 nucleotides agree with TRBD1. The sequenced fragment ends 3 residues before the CDR3 boundary, so the rest is inferred from the germline J gene. The length of the CDR3 is 16 residues. Germline V gene lookup returns CDR1 GTSNPN and CDR2 SVGIG (reference sequence). The V gene end was trimmed by 8 bases and the J gene end by 0 bases; junction bases not matched to a gene: 12.

At least ten counts were recorded for this clone. The read ends 3 residues before the CDR3 terminus; that terminus is restored from the germline J gene. This rearrangement joins TRBV18 to TRBJ2-1, with TRBD1 identical over 10 bases. Germline CDR1 KGHSH, CDR2 LQKENI. This CDR3 is built from 14 residues. Losses at the gene ends were 4 bases for V and 5 bases for J; bases not matched to a gene: 2. The CDR3 here is CASSRDRGDNEQFF. The DNA read from the CDR3 is TGTGCCAGCTCACGGGACAGGGGAGACAATGAG.

Only a few counts were recorded for this clone. The read comes to an end 3 residues before the CDR3 does, leaving the germline J gene to fill in the end. The chain joins TRBV5-3 to TRBJ1-1; D gene uncertain. TRBV5-3 qualifies as an ORF whose function is uncertain. CDR3 length: 12 residues. V shed 2 bases and J shed 1 base, with 3 bases lying between them. CDR3 sequence reads: CARSFGNTEAFF. Partial CDR3 DNA: TGTGCCAGAAGCTTCGGGAACACTGAA.

This clone was seen many times. The read ends 3 residues early relative to the CDR3; the germline J gene fills the gap. The gene calls are TRBV18 and TRBJ1-1, with 9 bases aligning to TRBD1. The CDR3 is made up of 14 amino acids. V dropped 6 bases and J dropped 4; count of bases not matched to a gene: 6. The germline V gene encodes CDR1 KGHSH and CDR2 LQKENI. Partial CDR3 DNA: TGTGCCAGCTCCCCGACAGGGGGTACCACTGAA. Amino acid sequence: CASSPTGGTTE. The whole CDR3 protein reads CASSPTGGTTEAFF.

This clone was detected ten times or more. The read is 3 residues too short to cover the CDR3 end, so that end is filled in from the germline J gene. The chain employs TRBV20-1 and TRBJ2-3, with 10 nucleotides matching TRBD2. The CDR3 has 15 residues. The J segment lost 6 bases and the V segment lost 6 bases, leaving 12 bases of the junction unmatched. Germline lookup yields CDR1 DFQATT and CDR2 SNEGSKA (reference sequence). CDR3 sequence reads: CSARRTSGVRDTQYF. The CDR3 bases that were read are TGCAGTGCCAGGAGGACTAGCGGAGTCCGGGATACG.

This clone was detected only a few times. The CDR3 end lies 3 residues beyond the end of the read and is filled in from the germline J gene. The rearrangement uses TRBV7-8 and TRBJ1-1, with TRBD1 matching over 10 bases. The CDR3 runs to 14 residues. Unmatched junction bases numbered 2, after V lost 4 bases and J lost 3 bases. Germline V CDR1 and CDR2: SGHVS, FQNEAQ. CDR3 in amino acids: CASSWGQGHTEAFF. The sequenced part of the CDR3 DNA is TGTGCCAGCAGCTGGGGACAGGGGCACACTGAA. The entire variable domain, with the rest obtained from reference TRBV7-8 and TRBJ1-1, is as follows: GAGVSQSPRYKVAKRGQDVALRCDPISGHVSLFWYQQALGQGPEFLTYFQNEAQLDKSGLPSDRFFAERPEGSVSTLKIQRTQQEDSAVYLCASSWGQGHTEAFFGQGTRLTVV.

A few counts support this clone. The read terminates 3 residues before the CDR3 end, so the remaining end is supplied by the germline J gene. The chain joins TRBV7-2 to TRBJ2-2; D possibly uses TRBD1 or TRBD2 (5 bases each). This CDR3 has 14 residues. Germline V gives CDR1 SGHTA, CDR2 FQGNSA. V lost 5 bases and J lost 5, with 12 bases in between. The covered CDR3 bases are TGTGCCAGCAGCCGGGAAGGGGTGACCGGGGAG. Translation gives CASSREGVTGE. The CDR3, in full, reads CASSREGVTGELFF.

The CDR3 protein is CASRLAWKGASVYNEQFF. Incomplete CDR3 DNA: TGTGCAAGTCGCTTAGCCTGGAAAGGGGCTAGCGTCTACAATGAG. This chain uses TRBV7-2 with TRBJ2-1; a possible D gene is TRBD2 (6 bases). The read ends 3 residues shy of where the CDR3 ends; the end is completed using the germline J gene. Germline-derived CDR1 and CDR2 are SGHTA and FQGNSA. The CDR3 is 18 residues long. The full variable domain, with the rest looked up from reference TRBV7-2 and TRBJ2-1, is GAGVSQSPSNKVTEKGKDVELRCDPISGHTALYWYRQSLGQGLEFLIYFQGNSAPDKSGLPSDRFSAERTGGSVSTLTIQRTQQEDSAVYLCASRLAWKGASVYNEQFFGPGTRLTVL.

In its sample, this clone was seen a few times. The CDR3 extends 3 residues past the end of the read, so its final part is completed from the germline J gene. The genes are TRBV18 and TRBJ2-3, with a tentative D call TRBD1 (6 bases). The ends were cut back, 4 bases at V and 5 bases at J, with 13 bases in the middle. The CDR3 runs to 14 residues. Germline CDR1 reads KGHSH; CDR2 reads LQKENI. The CDR3 protein is CASSRREGGDTQYF. Incomplete CDR3 DNA: TGTGCCAGCTCACGCCGGGAAGGGGGAGATACG.

This clone appeared a few times. The sequence runs out 3 residues before the end of the CDR3; the remainder is reconstructed from the germline J gene. V gene TRBV6-1 combines with J gene TRBJ1-2; a possible D gene is TRBD1 (6 bases). Per the germline V gene, CDR1 is MNHNS and CDR2 is SASEGT. This CDR3 region has 14 residues. Trimming removed 4 bases from V and 7 bases from J, with 16 bases in between. The covered CDR3 bases are TGTGCCAGCAGTGCCCTCAGGGGAACGACTGGC. Its protein product is CASSALRGTTG. The complete CDR3 reads CASSALRGTTGYTF.

This clone appeared many times. The read ends 3 residues before the CDR3 terminus; that terminus is restored from the germline J gene. The chain carries TRBV20-1 and TRBJ2-3; 16 bases agree with TRBD2. Germline-derived CDR1 and CDR2 are DFQATT and SNEGSKA (reference sequence). With 6 bases clipped from V and 5 bases from J, the junction kept 8 bases outside the gene matches. The CDR3 runs 16 residues. CDR3 protein: CSAGTSGGAGGDTQYF. The CDR3 DNA, read in part, is TGCAGTGCCGGGACTAGCGGGGGGGCCGGGGGAGATACG.

The sample holds a few counts of this clone. The CDR3 goes on 3 residues after the read ends, and that part is filled in from the germline J gene. This chain links TRBV7-9 with TRBJ1-2; 10 positions match TRBD1. The ends lost 4 bases at V and 4 bases at J; junction bases unmatched: 6. There are 15 residues in the CDR3. Germline CDR1 is SEHNR and CDR2 is FQNEAQ (reference sequence). The covered CDR3 bases are TGTGCCAGCAGCTCGGGACAGGGGTTTATCTATGGC. Translating gives CASSSGQGFIYG. The full-length CDR3 reads as CASSSGQGFIYGYTF. Full variable domain (missing parts from reference TRBV7-9 and TRBJ1-2): DTGVSQNPRHKITKRGQNVTFRCDPISEHNRLYWYRQTLGQGPEFLTYFQNEAQLEKSRLLSDRFSAERPKGSFSTLEIQRTEQGDSAMYLCASSSGQGFIYGYTFGSGTRLTVV.

This clone was picked up a small number of times. The CDR3 goes on 3 residues after the read ends, and that part is filled in from the germline J gene. The chain combines TRBV5-1 with TRBJ2-5; D remains ambiguous. Germline lookup yields CDR1 SGHRS and CDR2 YFSETQ. This CDR3 comprises 16 residues. V was cut by 0 bases and J by 5 bases, with 17 bases left in between. The sequenced CDR3 bases are TGCGCCAGCAGCTTGGCCCCTACGGGTTCTTCGGAGACC. This encodes CASSLAPTGSSET. The whole CDR3 protein is CASSLAPTGSSETQYF.

Remarks on this clone: The CDR3 end lies 3 residues beyond the end of the read and is filled in from the germline J gene. The chain carries TRBV19 and TRBJ2-3; TRBD1 matches 7 bases. V was clipped by 6 bases and J by 0 bases; unmatched bases: 6. Germline CDR1 and CDR2: LNHDA and SQIVND (reference sequence). The CDR3 runs 15 residues. The CDR3 loop reads CASSRTGSSTDTQYF. The covered CDR3 bases are TGTGCCAGTAGCCGGACAGGTTCTAGCACAGATACG.